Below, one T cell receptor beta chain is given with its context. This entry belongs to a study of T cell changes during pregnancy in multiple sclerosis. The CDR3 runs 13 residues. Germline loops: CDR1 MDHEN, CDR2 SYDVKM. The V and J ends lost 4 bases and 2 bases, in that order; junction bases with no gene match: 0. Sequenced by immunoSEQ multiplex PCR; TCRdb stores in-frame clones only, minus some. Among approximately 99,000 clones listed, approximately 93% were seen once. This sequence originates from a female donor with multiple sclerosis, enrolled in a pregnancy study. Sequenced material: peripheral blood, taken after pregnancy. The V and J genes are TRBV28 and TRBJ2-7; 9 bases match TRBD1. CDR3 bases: TGTGCCAGCAGTTACAGGGGGCCCTACGAGCAGTACTTC. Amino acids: CASSYRGPYEQYF.